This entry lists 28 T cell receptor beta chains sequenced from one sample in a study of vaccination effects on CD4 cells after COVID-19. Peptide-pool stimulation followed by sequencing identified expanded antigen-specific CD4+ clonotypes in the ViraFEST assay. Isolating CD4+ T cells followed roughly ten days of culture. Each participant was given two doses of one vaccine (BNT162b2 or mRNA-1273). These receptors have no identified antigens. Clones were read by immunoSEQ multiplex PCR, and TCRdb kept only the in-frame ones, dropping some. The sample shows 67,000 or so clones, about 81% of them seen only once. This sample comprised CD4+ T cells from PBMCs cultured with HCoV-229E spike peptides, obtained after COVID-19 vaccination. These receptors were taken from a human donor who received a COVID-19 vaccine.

CDR3 bases: TGTGCCAGCTCACCACAGATCCAAGAGACCCAGTACTTC. This codes for CASSPQIQETQYF. The gene calls are TRBV18 and TRBJ2-5; D remains unclear. Germline values: CDR1 KGHSH, CDR2 LQKENI. V was trimmed by 1 base and J by 1 base, leaving 4 bases between them. The CDR3 spans 13 residues.

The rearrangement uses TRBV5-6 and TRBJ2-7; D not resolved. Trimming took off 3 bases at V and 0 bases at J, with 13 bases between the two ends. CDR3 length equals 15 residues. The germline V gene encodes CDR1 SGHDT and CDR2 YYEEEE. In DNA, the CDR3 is TGTGCCAGCAGCTCGGACCGGAATCCCTCCTACGAGCAGTACGTC. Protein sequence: CASSSDRNPSYEQYV.

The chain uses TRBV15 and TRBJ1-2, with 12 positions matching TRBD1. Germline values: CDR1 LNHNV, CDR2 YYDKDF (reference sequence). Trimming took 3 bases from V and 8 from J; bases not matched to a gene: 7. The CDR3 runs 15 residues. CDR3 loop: CATSSGTGGFRGYTF. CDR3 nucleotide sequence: TGTGCCACCAGCAGCGGGACAGGGGGCTTTCGAGGCTACACCTTC.

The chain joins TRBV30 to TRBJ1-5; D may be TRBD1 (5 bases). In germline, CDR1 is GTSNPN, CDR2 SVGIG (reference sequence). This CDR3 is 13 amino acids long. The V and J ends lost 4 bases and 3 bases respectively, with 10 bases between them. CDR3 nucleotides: TGTGCCTGGACTCTGGGGCCCAATCAGCCCCAGCATTTT. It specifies CAWTLGPNQPQHF.

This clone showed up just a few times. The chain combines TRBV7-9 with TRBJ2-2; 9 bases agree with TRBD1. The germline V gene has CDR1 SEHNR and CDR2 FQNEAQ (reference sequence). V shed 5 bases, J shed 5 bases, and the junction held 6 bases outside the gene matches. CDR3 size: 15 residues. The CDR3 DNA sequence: TGTGCCAGCAGCCCAGGACAGGGGATTACCGGGGAGCTGTTTTTT. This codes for CASSPGQGITGELFF.

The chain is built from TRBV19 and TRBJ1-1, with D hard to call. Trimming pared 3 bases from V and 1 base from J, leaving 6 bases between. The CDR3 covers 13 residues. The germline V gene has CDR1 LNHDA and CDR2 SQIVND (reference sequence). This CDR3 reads CASSIVRNTEAFF. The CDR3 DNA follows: TGTGCCAGTAGTATTGTGAGGAACACTGAAGCTTTCTTT. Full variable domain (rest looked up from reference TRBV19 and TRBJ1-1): DGGITQSPKYLFRKEGQNVTLSCEQNLNHDAMYWYRQDPGQGLRLIYYSQIVNDFQKGDIAEGYSVSREKKESFPLTVTSAQKNPTAFYLCASSIVRNTEAFFGQGTRLTVV.

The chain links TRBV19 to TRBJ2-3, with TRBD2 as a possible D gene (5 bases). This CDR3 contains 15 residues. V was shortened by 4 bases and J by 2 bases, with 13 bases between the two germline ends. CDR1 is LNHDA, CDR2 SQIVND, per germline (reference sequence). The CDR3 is CASSRGSGNTDTQYF. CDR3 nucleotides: TGTGCCAGTAGTAGAGGGTCGGGCAACACAGATACGCAGTATTTT. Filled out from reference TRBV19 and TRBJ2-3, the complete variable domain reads DGGITQSPKYLFRKEGQNVTLSCEQNLNHDAMYWYRQDPGQGLRLIYYSQIVNDFQKGDIAEGYSVSREKKESFPLTVTSAQKNPTAFYLCASSRGSGNTDTQYFGPGTRLTVL.

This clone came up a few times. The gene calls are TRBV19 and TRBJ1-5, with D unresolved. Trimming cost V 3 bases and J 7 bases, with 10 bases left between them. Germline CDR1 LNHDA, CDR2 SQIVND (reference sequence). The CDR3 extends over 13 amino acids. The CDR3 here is CASSIAARQPQHF. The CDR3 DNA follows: TGTGCCAGTAGTATCGCGGCCCGCCAGCCCCAGCATTTT.

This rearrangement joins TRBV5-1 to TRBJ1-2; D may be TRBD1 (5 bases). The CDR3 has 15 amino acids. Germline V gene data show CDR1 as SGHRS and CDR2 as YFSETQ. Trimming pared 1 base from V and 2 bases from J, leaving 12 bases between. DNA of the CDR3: TGCGCCAGCAGCTTGTCGGGACCCCTGAACTATGGCTACACCTTC. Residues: CASSLSGPLNYGYTF.

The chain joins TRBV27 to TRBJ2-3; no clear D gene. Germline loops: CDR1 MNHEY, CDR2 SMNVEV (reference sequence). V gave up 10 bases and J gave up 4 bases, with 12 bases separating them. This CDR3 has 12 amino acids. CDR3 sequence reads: CATRRASDTQYF. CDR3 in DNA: TGTGCCACCCGGAGAGCGTCAGATACGCAGTATTTT.

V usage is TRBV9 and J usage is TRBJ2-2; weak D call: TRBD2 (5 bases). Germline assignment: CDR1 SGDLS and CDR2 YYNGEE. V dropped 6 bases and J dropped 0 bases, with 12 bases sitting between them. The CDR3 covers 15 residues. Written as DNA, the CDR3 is TGTGCCAGCACCGCGGGCAGGACGAACACCGGGGAGCTGTTTTTT. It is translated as CASTAGRTNTGELFF.

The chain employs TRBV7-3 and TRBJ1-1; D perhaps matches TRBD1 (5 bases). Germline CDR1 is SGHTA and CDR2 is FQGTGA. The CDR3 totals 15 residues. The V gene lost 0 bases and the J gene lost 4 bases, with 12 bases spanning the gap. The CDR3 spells CASSLTGQGITEAFF. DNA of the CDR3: TGTGCCAGCAGCTTAACTGGGCAGGGAATCACTGAAGCTTTCTTT.

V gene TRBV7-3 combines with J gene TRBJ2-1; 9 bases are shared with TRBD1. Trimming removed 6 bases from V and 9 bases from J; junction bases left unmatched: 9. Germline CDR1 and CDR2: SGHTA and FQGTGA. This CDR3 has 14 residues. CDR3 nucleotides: TGTGCCAGCAGTGCCGGGGAGGGACAGGGTGAGCAGTTCTTC. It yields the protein CASSAGEGQGEQFF.

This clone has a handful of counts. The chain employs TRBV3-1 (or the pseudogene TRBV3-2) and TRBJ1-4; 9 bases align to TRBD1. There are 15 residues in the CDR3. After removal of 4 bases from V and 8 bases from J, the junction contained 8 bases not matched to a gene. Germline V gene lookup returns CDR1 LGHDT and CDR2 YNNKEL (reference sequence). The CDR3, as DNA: TGTGCCAGCAGCCCCTACAGGGGGCGGGAGGAAAAACTGTTTTTT. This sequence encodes CASSPYRGREEKLFF.

In nucleotides, the CDR3 is TGTGCCAGCAGCCCTGGACCCCACTACGAGCAGTACGTC. It is translated as CASSPGPHYEQYV. The chain carries TRBV7-2 and TRBJ2-7; D uncertain. The CDR3 is made up of 13 amino acids. V was shortened by 5 bases and J by 3 bases, with 11 bases between the two germline ends. CDR1 and CDR2 from the germline V gene are SGHTA and FQGNSA.

The CDR3 reads CATSRGGPGNTIYF. Here the CDR3 DNA reads TGTGCCACCAGCAGAGGTGGGCCTGGAAACACCATATATTTT. The chain carries TRBV15 and TRBJ1-3; D is ambiguous. Germline CDR1 and CDR2: LNHNV and YYDKDF (reference sequence). V lost 1 base to trimming and J lost 2 bases, with 6 bases between them. The length of the CDR3 is 14 residues.

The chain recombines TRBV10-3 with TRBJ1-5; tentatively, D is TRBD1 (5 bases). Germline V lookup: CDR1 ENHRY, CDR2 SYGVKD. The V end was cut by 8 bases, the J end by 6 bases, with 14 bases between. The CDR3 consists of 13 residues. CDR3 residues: CAISRGVGQPQHF. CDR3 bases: TGTGCCATCTCGAGGGGAGTGGGTCAGCCCCAGCATTTT.

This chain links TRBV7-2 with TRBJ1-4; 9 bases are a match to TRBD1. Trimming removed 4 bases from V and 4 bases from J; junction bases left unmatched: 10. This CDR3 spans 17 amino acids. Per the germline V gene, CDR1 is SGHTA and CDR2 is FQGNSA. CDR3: CASSSGLGGQGNEKLFF. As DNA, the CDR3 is TGTGCCAGCAGCTCCGGGTTAGGGGGACAGGGTAATGAAAAACTGTTTTTT.

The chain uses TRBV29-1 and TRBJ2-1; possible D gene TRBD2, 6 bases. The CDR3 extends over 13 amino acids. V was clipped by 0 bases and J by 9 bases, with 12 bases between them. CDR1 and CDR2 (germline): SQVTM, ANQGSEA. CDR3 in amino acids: CSVEERGGSEQFF. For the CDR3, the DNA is TGCAGCGTTGAAGAACGAGGAGGGAGTGAGCAGTTCTTC.

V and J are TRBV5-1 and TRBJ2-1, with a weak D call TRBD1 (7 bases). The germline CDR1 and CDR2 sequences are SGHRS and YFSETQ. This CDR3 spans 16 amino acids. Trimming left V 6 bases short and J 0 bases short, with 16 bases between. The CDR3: CASTIRGVSSYNEQFF. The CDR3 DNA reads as TGCGCCAGCACCATCAGGGGGGTAAGCTCCTACAATGAGCAGTTCTTC.

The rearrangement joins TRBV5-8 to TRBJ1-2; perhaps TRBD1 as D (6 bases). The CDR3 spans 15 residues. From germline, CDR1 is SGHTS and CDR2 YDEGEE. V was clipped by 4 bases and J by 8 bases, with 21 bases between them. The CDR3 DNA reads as TGTGCCAGCAGCAAACAGGGATTGCTCACCGAAGGCTACACCTTC. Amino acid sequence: CASSKQGLLTEGYTF.

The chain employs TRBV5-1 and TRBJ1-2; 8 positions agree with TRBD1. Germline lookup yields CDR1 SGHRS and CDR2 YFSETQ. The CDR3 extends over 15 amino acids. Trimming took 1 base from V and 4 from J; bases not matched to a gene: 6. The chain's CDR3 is CASSLFTGGPYGYTF. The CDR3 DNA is TGCGCCAGCAGCTTGTTTACAGGGGGACCCTATGGCTACACCTTC. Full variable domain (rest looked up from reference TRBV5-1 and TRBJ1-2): KAGVTQTPRYLIKTRGQQVTLSCSPISGHRSVSWYQQTPGQGLQFLFEYFSETQRNKGNFPGRFSGRQFSNSRSEMNVSTLELGDSALYLCASSLFTGGPYGYTFGSGTRLTVV.

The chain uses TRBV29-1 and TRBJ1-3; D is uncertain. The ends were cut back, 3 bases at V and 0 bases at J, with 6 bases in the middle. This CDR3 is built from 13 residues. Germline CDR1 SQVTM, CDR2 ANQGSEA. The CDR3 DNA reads TGCAGCGTTGACCGCATCTCTGGAAACACCATATATTTT. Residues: CSVDRISGNTIYF.

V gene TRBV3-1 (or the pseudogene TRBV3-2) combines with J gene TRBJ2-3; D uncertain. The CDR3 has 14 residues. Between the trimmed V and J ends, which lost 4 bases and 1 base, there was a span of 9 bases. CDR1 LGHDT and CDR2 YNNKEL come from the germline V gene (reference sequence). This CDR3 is CASSPSFGTDTQYF. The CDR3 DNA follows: TGTGCCAGCAGCCCGTCCTTCGGCACAGATACGCAGTATTTT.

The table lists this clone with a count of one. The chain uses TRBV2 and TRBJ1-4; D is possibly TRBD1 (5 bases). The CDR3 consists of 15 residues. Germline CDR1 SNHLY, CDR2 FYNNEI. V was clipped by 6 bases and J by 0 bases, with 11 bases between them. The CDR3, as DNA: TGTGCCAGCAGCACCGGGACGCCAACTAATGAAAAACTGTTTTTT. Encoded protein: CASSTGTPTNEKLFF.

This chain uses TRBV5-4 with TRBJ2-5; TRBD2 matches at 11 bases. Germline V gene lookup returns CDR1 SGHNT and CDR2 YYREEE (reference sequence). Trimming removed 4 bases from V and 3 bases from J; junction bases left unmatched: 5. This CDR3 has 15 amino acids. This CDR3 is CASSKTSGAEETQYF. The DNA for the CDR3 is TGTGCCAGCAGCAAGACTAGCGGGGCGGAAGAGACCCAGTACTTC. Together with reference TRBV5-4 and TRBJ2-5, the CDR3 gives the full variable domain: ETGVTQSPTHLIKTRGQQVTLRCSSQSGHNTVSWYQQALGQGPQFIFQYYREEENGRGNFPPRFSGLQFPNYSSELNVNALELDDSALYLCASSKTSGAEETQYFGPGTRLLVL.

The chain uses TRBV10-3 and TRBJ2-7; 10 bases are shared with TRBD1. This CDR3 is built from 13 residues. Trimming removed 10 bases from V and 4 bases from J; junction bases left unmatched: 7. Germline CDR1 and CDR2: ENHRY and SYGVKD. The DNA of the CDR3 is TGTGCCACCGGGACAGGGGCAGAATACGAGCAGTACGTC. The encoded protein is CATGTGAEYEQYV.

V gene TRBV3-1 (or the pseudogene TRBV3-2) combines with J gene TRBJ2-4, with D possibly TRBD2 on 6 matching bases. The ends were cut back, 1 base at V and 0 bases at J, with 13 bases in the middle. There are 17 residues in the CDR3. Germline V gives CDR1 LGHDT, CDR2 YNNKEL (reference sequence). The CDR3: CASSQAGGVRAKNIQYF. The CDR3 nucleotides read TGTGCCAGCAGCCAAGCGGGCGGGGTGAGAGCCAAAAACATTCAGTACTTC.